This T cell receptor (beta chain) was found in a study of CD8+ T cells in alopecia areata. Starting from PBMCs, sorting isolated CD4+ and CD8+ T cells. Notes on the study in general: Clonality in lesional scalp, especially alopecia totalis/universalis, exceeded that of normal scalp.

Trimming cost V 5 bases and J 0 bases, with 7 bases left between them. Germline CDR1 SQVTM, CDR2 ANQGSEA. The CDR3 has 12 amino acids. Comments on this clone: No antigen is known for it.

Extraction and reverse transcription of RNA yielded cDNA as the sequencing template. Data came from immunoSEQ multiplex PCR; TCRdb stores just in-frame clones and leaves some out. The sample lists about 120,000 clones; about 60% were seen once. This receptor was obtained from a human donor in good health. This sequence joins TRBV29-1 and TRBJ1-1, with a tentative D call TRBD1 (6 bases). Sequenced material: CD4+ T cells sorted from blood. CDR3: CSVSGVNTEAFF. Here the CDR3 DNA reads TGCAGCGTTTCAGGGGTGAACACTGAAGCTTTCTTT.